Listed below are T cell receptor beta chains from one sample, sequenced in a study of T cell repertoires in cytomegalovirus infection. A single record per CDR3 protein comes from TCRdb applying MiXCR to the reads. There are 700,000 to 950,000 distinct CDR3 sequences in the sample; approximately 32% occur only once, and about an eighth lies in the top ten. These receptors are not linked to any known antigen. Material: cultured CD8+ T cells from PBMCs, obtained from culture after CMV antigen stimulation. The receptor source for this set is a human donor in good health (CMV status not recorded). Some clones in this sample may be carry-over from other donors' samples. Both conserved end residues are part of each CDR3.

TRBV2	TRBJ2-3	CASSEYRGTGVITDTQYF
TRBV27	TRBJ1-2	CASSLSSTGTSYGYTF
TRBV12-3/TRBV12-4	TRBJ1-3	CASRTGRSGNTIYF
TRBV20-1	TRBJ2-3	CSAGGTDTQYF
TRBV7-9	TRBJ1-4	CASTPERTGSEKLFF
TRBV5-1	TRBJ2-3	CASSLAPSGEITDTQYF
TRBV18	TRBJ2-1	CASSPKSALSSYNEQFF
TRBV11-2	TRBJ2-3	CASSLKLAGGEADTQYF
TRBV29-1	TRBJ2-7	CSVVGGSSYEQYF
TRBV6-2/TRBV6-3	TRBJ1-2	CASGWTGGFGYTF
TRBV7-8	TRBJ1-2	CASSLDSPWIYGYTF
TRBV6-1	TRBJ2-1	CASSNLGNEQFF
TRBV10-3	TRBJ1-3	CAIRVGNTIYF
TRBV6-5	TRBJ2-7	CASRAQDVSYEQYF
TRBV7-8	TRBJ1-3	CASSLREVPLGNTIYF
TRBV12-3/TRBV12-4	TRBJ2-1	CASSLYRGPPYNEQFF
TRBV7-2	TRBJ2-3	CASSPRLTGGSTDTQYF
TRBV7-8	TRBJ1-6	CVSSLNGGDWGYNSPLHF
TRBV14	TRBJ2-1	CASSLTTSGGYNEQFF
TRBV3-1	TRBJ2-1	CASAENYNYNEQFF
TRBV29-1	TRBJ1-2	CSDNQDWNYGYTF
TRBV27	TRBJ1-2	CASSLLPERYGYTF
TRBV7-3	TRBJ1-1	CASSLSGRKEAFF
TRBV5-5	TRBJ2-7	CASSLGGRPDPYEQYF
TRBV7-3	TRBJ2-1	CASIREGRSSYNEQFF
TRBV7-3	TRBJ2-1	CASSLNGGPSYNEQFF
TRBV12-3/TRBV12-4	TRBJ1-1	CASARDRGTEAFF
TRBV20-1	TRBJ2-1	CSARGGAYSSYNEQFF
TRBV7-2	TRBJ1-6	CASSQGLSQKGVYNSPLHF
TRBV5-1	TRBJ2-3	CASSLEGAADTQYF
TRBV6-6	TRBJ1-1	CASSGPRVWTEAFF
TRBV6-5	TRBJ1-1	CASSYSYSEAFF
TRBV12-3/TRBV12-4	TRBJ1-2	CASSLVTGGDGYTF
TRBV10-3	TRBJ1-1	CAISGEFPGPNTEAFF
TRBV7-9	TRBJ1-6	CASRTSGQDNSPLHF
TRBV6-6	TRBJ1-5	CASSYSKGLYSNQPQHF
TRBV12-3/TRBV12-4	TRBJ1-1	CASMRTRMNTEAFF
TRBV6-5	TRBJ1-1	CASSHGTTNTEAFF
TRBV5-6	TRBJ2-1	CASSPFGVTEPKGNEQFF
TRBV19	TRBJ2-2	CASSILRRQGFSGELFF
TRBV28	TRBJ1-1	CASSTRQGLTEAFF
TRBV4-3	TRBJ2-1	CASSQVILGYNEQFF
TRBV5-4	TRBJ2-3	CASLAGGAADTQYF
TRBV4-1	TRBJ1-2	CASSLGTGALGYTF
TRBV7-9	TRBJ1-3	CACEGKLRNTIYF
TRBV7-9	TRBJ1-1	CATGRANTEAFF
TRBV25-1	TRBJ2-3	CAISDWTGVTDTQYF
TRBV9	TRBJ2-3	CASSLYSNTDTQYF
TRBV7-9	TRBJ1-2	CASNGLESANYGYTF
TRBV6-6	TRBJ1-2	CASSFRTDYGYTF
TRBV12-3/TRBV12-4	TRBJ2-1	CASSFGIGDTLDFSYNEQFF
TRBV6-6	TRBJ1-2	CASRGRKDHSYGYTF
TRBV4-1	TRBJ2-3	CASSGEFNPADTQYF
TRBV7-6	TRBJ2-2	CASSSTGENTGELFF
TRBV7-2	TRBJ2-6	CASSLAGPRSGANVLTF